These 30 T cell receptor beta chains were sequenced from one sample in a study of tumor-infiltrating lymphocytes in glioblastoma multiforme. Three nested ARM-PCR rounds with V-beta and C-beta primers built TCRB libraries. TCRdb analysed the multiplex PCR reads with MiXCR anew, one entry per CDR3 protein. The profile shows around 15,000 distinct CDR3 sequences, over 55% of them singletons. The specimen sequenced was brain tumor tissue. Source of these receptors: a male donor with glioblastoma.

The rearrangement joins TRBV11-1 to TRBJ2-7; D is unresolved. The germline CDR1 and CDR2 sequences are SGHAT and FQDESV (reference sequence). Trimming took 5 bases from V and 7 from J, leaving 12 bases between them. The CDR3 runs to 12 residues. CDR3 amino acids: CASSGRGREQYF. Written as DNA, the CDR3 is TGTGCCAGCAGCGGACGTGGGCGTGAGCAGTACTTC.

Details on this clonotype: An end of the junction differs from the germline gene, which may be a read error. This chain connects TRBV20-1 to TRBJ2-7; no clear D. Germline CDR1 DFQATT, CDR2 SNEGSKA (reference sequence). The CDR3 spans 13 residues. DNA for the CDR3: TGCAATGCTAGGAACAGAATACGCTACGAGCAATACTTC. It encodes CNARNRIRYEQYF.

The V call is TRBV6-6, the J call TRBJ2-7; the D is unclear. Germline CDR1 MNHNY, CDR2 SVGAGI (reference sequence). CDR3 length: 12 amino acids. CDR3 loop: CTGSYTYYEQYV. CDR3 nucleotide sequence: TGTACCGGCAGTTACACTTACTACGAGCAGTACGTC.

This clonotype was counted a few times. The CDR3 end shows no conserved phenylalanine or tryptophan, and so a read error is likely. The chain has TRBV29-1 and TRBJ2-1, with 11 bases matching TRBD2. The CDR3 is 13 amino acids. Germline V gene data show CDR1 as SQVTM and CDR2 as ANQGSEA. In nucleotides, the CDR3 is TGCGGCGTTGCTACTAGCGGGAGCAATGAGCAGTTCCTC. Its translation: CGVATSGSNEQFL.

Here the CDR3 reads CASSQDSYEGDQPQHF. The CDR3, as DNA: TGTGCCAGCAGCCAAGATAGCTACGAGGGTGATCAGCCCCAGCATTTT. This chain joins TRBV4-2 and TRBJ1-5; no clear D gene. There are 16 residues in the CDR3. Trimming removed 0 bases from V and 5 bases from J, with 14 bases in between. CDR1 LGHNA and CDR2 YNFKEQ come from the germline V gene.

The chain couples TRBV11-2 to TRBJ2-2; D is possibly TRBD2 (6 bases). CDR3 length: 16 residues. V was trimmed by 5 bases and J by 6 bases, leaving 19 bases between them. The germline V gene encodes CDR1 SGHAT and CDR2 FQNNGV. The CDR3 region has the DNA TGTGCCAGCAGCCCACCTGGGACTGGCTCGGCCGGGGAGCTGTTTTTT. Translated: CASSPPGTGSAGELFF.

The chain uses TRBV12-3 or TRBV12-4 and TRBJ1-5, with D possibly matching TRBD1 (6 bases). This CDR3 is 14 amino acids long. The germline V and J ends were trimmed by 2 bases and 1 base, with 6 bases remaining between them. As DNA, the CDR3 is TGTGCCAGCAGTTTAACAGGGAGCAATCAGCCCCAGCATTTT. Translation gives CASSLTGSNQPQHF.

Concerning this clonotype itself: Compared with germline, one end of the junction differs, possibly owing to a read error. The chain joins TRBV30 to TRBJ2-7, with D uncertain. The CDR3 spans 12 residues. Per the germline V gene, CDR1 is GTSNPN and CDR2 is SVGIG (reference sequence). The CDR3 DNA follows: TGTTCCTGGAGTTTTTTGAGGAACGAGCAGTACTTC. It codes for CSWSFLRNEQYF. Full variable domain (remainder filled in from reference TRBV30 and TRBJ2-7): SQTIHQWPATLVQPVGSPLSLECTVEGTSNPNLYWYRQAAGRGLQLLFYSVGIGQISSEVPQNLSASRPQDRQFILSSKKLLLSDSGFYLCSWSFLRNEQYFGPGTRLTVT.

The chain couples TRBV11-1 to TRBJ2-7, with D possibly matching TRBD1 (6 bases). Germline values: CDR1 SGHAT, CDR2 FQDESV (reference sequence). V was shortened by 5 bases and J by 6 bases, with 11 bases between the two germline ends. The CDR3 is made up of 12 amino acids. The CDR3 sequence is CASSGQLREQYF. The CDR3 region has the DNA TGTGCCAGCAGCGGACAGTTACGCGAGCAGTACTTC.

The chain links TRBV5-1 to TRBJ2-3; unclear D gene. CDR1 and CDR2 from the germline V gene are SGHRS and YFSETQ. Trimming left V 0 bases short and J 1 base short, with 9 bases between. This CDR3 is built from 15 residues. CDR3 nucleotides: TGCGCCAGCAGCTTGGTAGGCGGTGGCACAGATACGCAGTATTTT. Translated, it gives CASSLVGGGTDTQYF.

As to this clonotype: This clone may be a read error of a much larger clone one base away. The chain is built from TRBV20-1 and TRBJ2-1, with 8 bases that match TRBD1. The CDR3 has 14 amino acids. In germline, CDR1 is DFQATT, CDR2 SNEGSKA (reference sequence). This CDR3 reads CSARDRVSYNEQLF. As DNA, the CDR3 is TGCAGTGCTAGGGACAGGGTCTCCTACAATGAGCAGCTCTTC.

The chain uses TRBV11-2 and TRBJ2-2; unclear D gene. Trimming cost V 3 bases and J 3 bases, with 14 bases left between them. The CDR3 is made up of 16 amino acids. Germline V gene data show CDR1 as SGHAT and CDR2 as FQNNGV. DNA for the CDR3: TGTGCCAGCAGCTTCGGAGTATTGGTAGACACCGGGGAGCTGTTTTTT. Encoded protein: CASSFGVLVDTGELFF.

The genes are TRBV6-5 and TRBJ2-2, with 8 positions matching TRBD2. The CDR3 is made up of 14 amino acids. The germline V gene encodes CDR1 MNHEY and CDR2 SVGAGI. Trimming at V came to 6 bases and at J to 6 bases, leaving 6 bases not matched to a gene. This chain's CDR3 is CASSLAGSSGELFF. DNA of the CDR3: TGTGCCAGCAGCTTAGCGGGGAGCTCCGGGGAGCTGTTTTTT.

Turning to this clonotype: Its ends do not fully match the called genes, so a read error is possible. The chain links TRBV12-3 or TRBV12-4 to TRBJ1-3; 7 bases fit TRBD1. This CDR3 spans 16 amino acids. Here the CDR3 DNA reads TGTGCCAGCGGCCAGGGACAGACTTATCTGGGAAACACCAAATATTTT. It codes for CASGQGQTYLGNTKYF.

Concerning this clonotype itself: At one end, the junction sequence differs from germline, possibly due to a read error. The chain carries TRBV11-2 and TRBJ2-5; D possibly matches TRBD1 or TRBD2 (5 bases each). The CDR3 spans 13 residues. Germline V lookup: CDR1 SGHAT, CDR2 FQNNGV. CDR3 bases: TGTGCCAACAGCTTGGGGGATCAGGAGACCCAGTACTTC. It codes for CANSLGDQETQYF.

A word on this clonotype: Because the CDR3 is missing its conserved closing phenylalanine or tryptophan, this is likely a read error. The V gene is TRBV11-2, the J gene TRBJ2-2; D is perhaps TRBD2 (5 bases). CDR1 and CDR2 from the germline V gene are SGHAT and FQNNGV. This CDR3 is built from 15 residues. The CDR3 region is CASSLVQWHTGELFL. CDR3 in DNA: TGTGCCAGCAGCTTAGTACAGTGGCACACCGGGGAACTGTTTTTA.

The rearrangement links TRBV11-2 to TRBJ1-1, with D unresolved. Germline CDR1 is SGHAT and CDR2 is FQNNGV. The length of the CDR3 is 13 residues. V lost 3 bases and J 5 bases, leaving 10 bases between the germline ends. CDR3 residues: CASSFAGATEAFF. The CDR3 nucleotides read TGTGCCAGCAGCTTCGCGGGAGCGACTGAAGCTTTCTTT.

A word on this clonotype: One junction end disagrees with the germline gene, perhaps due to a read error. V and J are TRBV6-2 or TRBV6-3 and TRBJ1-1; D is possibly TRBD1 (5 bases). The germline CDR1 and CDR2 sequences are MNHEY and SVGEGT. The CDR3 loop spans 15 amino acids. CDR3 nucleotide sequence: TGTGCCAGCAGCTACGGGTTTGGGGGGAGGAATGAAGCTTCCTTT. This gives the protein CASSYGFGGRNEASF.

The V gene is TRBV11-2, the J gene TRBJ1-1; perhaps TRBD1 as D (6 bases). Germline CDR1 reads SGHAT; CDR2 reads FQNNGV. Trimming took 10 bases from V and 4 from J, leaving 22 bases between them. The CDR3 is 15 amino acids. The CDR3 sequence is CAISLEGHGGTEAFF. The DNA of the CDR3 is TGTGCCATTAGCTTAGAGGGACATGGGGGCACTGAAGCTTTCTTT. The variable domain in full, completed from reference TRBV11-2 and TRBJ1-1, reads EAGVAQSPRYKIIEKRQSVAFWCNPISGHATLYWYQQILGQGPKLLIQFQNNGVVDDSQLPKDRFSAERLKGVDSTLKIQPAKLEDSAVYLCAISLEGHGGTEAFFGQGTRLTVV.

Worth noting for this clonotype: No DNA is shown, since the ends of the CDR3 on it are uncertain; the CDR3 is the one TCRdb lists. V is TRBV6-2 or TRBV6-3 and J is TRBJ1-5. The CDR3 length is 14 residues, termini included. Germline V gene sequence: CDR1 MNHEY, CDR2 SVGEGT. The CDR3 sequence: CASSTSGINQPQHF.

V and J are TRBV11-2 and TRBJ2-2; D gene ambiguous. Germline assignment: CDR1 SGHAT and CDR2 FQNNGV. This CDR3 has 14 residues. The V end lost 2 bases, the J end lost 4 bases, and 8 bases lay between the germline ends. For the CDR3, the DNA is TGTGCCAGCAGCTTAATGGAGTTCACCGGGGAGCTGTTTTTT. It codes for CASSLMEFTGELFF.

The chain recombines TRBV11-2 with TRBJ2-1; D is possibly TRBD2 (6 bases). Trimming took off 1 base at V and 9 bases at J, with 10 bases between the two ends. CDR1 and CDR2 (germline): SGHAT, FQNNGV. The CDR3 runs 13 residues. In DNA, the CDR3 is TGTGCCAGCAGCTTAGGGCTAGCGTCTGAGCAGTTCTTC. It yields the protein CASSLGLASEQFF.

The rearrangement uses TRBV13 and TRBJ1-2, with no clear D. V dropped 5 bases and J dropped 4 bases, with 11 bases sitting between them. The CDR3 sequence is 13 residues long. Germline assignment: CDR1 PRHDT and CDR2 FYEKMQ (reference sequence). The CDR3 loop reads CASSRNISYGYTF. The CDR3 DNA sequence: TGTGCCAGCAGCCGAAATATAAGCTATGGCTACACCTTC.

The J gene is TRBJ2-5, the V gene TRBV10-3; no definite D call. The CDR3 spans 14 residues. Trimming shortened V by 5 bases and J by 0 bases, and 10 bases separated the two germline ends. Germline loops: CDR1 ENHRY, CDR2 SYGVKD. CDR3 in DNA: TGTGCCATCAGTCCCGTCGCGGACCAAGAGACCCAGTACTTC. Amino acid sequence: CAISPVADQETQYF.

Only one count was recorded for this clonotype. The chain links TRBV10-2 to TRBJ2-1; D perhaps matches TRBD2 (6 bases). This CDR3 region has 13 residues. V lost 4 bases and J 7 bases, leaving 11 bases between the germline ends. Germline-derived CDR1 and CDR2 are WSHSY and SAAADI. The CDR3 loop reads CASSGLDENEQFF. The CDR3 coding sequence is TGCGCCAGCAGTGGACTAGATGAAAATGAGCAGTTCTTC.

In its sample, this clonotype was seen once. The chain recombines TRBV4-3 with TRBJ2-3; no definite D call. The germline V gene encodes CDR1 LGHNA and CDR2 YSLEER. This CDR3 is 14 amino acids long. The V and J ends lost 1 base and 14 bases respectively, with 19 bases between them. This CDR3 is CASSQVGEIAFLYF. DNA of the CDR3: TGCGCCAGCAGCCAAGTAGGAGAGATTGCCTTTCTGTATTTT.

Notes on this clonotype: This CDR3 fails to terminate in the conserved phenylalanine or tryptophan, so it likely reflects a read error. The chain couples TRBV20-1 to TRBJ1-6; D is ambiguous. Germline V gene data show CDR1 as DFQATT and CDR2 as SNEGSKA (reference sequence). The CDR3 contains 15 residues. V lost 1 base to trimming and J lost 11 bases, with 18 bases between them. Here the CDR3 reads CSARGRCSVNPPLHY. CDR3 in DNA: TGCAGTGCTAGAGGGCGGTGTTCCGTGAATCCACCCCTCCACTAT.

The chain couples TRBV20-1 to TRBJ2-5; D gene uncertain. V was clipped by 5 bases and J by 7 bases, with 14 bases between them. Germline V gene sequence: CDR1 DFQATT, CDR2 SNEGSKA (reference sequence). This CDR3 spans 12 amino acids. CDR3 nucleotide sequence: TGCAGTGCTGGTAGGACCCTCGGGACCCAGTACTTC. It is translated as CSAGRTLGTQYF.

V and J are TRBV10-2 and TRBJ2-7; maybe TRBD2 (5 bases). Trimming stripped 3 bases from V and 3 bases from J, with 6 bases between. Germline CDR1 reads WSHSY; CDR2 reads SAAADI. The CDR3 extends over 12 amino acids. CDR3 loop: CASSDEGYEQYF. CDR3 bases: TGCGCCAGCAGTGACGAGGGCTACGAGCAGTACTTC.

The chain has TRBV11-2 and TRBJ2-5; 13 bases line up with TRBD2. The trim removed 0 bases at V and 2 bases at J, leaving 9 bases unmatched. CDR3 length: 19 amino acids. Germline loops: CDR1 SGHAT, CDR2 FQNNGV. The CDR3 nucleotides are TGTGCCAGCAGCTTAGACATCGAGGGACTAGCGGGACCTCAAGAGACCCAGTACTTC. Translation: CASSLDIEGLAGPQETQYF. Variable domain in full (rest from reference TRBV11-2 and TRBJ2-5): EAGVAQSPRYKIIEKRQSVAFWCNPISGHATLYWYQQILGQGPKLLIQFQNNGVVDDSQLPKDRFSAERLKGVDSTLKIQPAKLEDSAVYLCASSLDIEGLAGPQETQYFGPGTRLLVL.